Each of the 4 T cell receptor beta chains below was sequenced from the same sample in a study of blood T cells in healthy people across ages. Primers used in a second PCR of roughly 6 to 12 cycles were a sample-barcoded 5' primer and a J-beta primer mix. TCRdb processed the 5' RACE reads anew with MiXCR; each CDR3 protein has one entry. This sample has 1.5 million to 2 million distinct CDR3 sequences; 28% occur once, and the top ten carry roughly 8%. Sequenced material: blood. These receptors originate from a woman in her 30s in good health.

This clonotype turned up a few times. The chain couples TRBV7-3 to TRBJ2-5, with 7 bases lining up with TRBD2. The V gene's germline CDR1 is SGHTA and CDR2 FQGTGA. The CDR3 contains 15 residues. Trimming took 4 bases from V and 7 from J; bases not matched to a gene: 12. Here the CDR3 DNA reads TGTGCCAGCAGCTCAAAGAGCGGGGACCTCGGGACCCAGTACTTC. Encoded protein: CASSSKSGDLGTQYF. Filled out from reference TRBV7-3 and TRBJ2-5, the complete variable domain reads GAGVSQTPSNKVTEKGKYVELRCDPISGHTALYWYRQSLGQGPEFLIYFQGTGAADDSGLPNDRFFAVRPEGSVSTLKIQRTERGDSAVYLCASSSKSGDLGTQYFGPGTRLLVL.

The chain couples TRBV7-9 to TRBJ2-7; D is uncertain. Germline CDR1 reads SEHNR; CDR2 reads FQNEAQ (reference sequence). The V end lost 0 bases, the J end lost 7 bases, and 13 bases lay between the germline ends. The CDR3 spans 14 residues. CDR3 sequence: CASSLAVSGYEQYF. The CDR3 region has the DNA TGTGCCAGCAGCTTAGCGGTGTCAGGATATGAGCAGTACTTC.

The chain's CDR3 is CASSFGSPRDEQYF. CDR3 nucleotides: TGCGCCAGCAGCTTTGGCTCTCCGAGGGACGAGCAGTACTTC. J is TRBJ2-7 and V is TRBV5-1, with a tentative D call TRBD2 (5 bases). The CDR3 sequence is 14 residues long. The V and J ends lost 2 bases and 5 bases respectively, with 14 bases between them. Germline values: CDR1 SGHRS, CDR2 YFSETQ. Together with reference TRBV5-1 and TRBJ2-7, the CDR3 gives the full variable domain: KAGVTQTPRYLIKTRGQQVTLSCSPISGHRSVSWYQQTPGQGLQFLFEYFSETQRNKGNFPGRFSGRQFSNSRSEMNVSTLELGDSALYLCASSFGSPRDEQYFGPGTRLTVT.

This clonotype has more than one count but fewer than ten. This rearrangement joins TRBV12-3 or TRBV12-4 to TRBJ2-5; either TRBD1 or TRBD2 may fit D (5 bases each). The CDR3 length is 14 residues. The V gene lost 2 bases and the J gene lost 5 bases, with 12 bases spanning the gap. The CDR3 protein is CASSLRGWGETQYF. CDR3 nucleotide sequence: TGTGCCAGCAGTTTAAGGGGTTGGGGGGAGACCCAGTACTTC.